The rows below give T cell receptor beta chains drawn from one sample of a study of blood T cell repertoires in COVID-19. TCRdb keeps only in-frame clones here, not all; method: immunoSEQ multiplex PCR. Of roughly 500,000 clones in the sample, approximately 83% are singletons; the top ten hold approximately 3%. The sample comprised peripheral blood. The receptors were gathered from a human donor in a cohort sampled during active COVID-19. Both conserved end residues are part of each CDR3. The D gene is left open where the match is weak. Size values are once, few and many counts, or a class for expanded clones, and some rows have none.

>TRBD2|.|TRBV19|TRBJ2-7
CASSPFFSSGSYEQYF
TGTGCCAGTAGTCCTTTCTTTTCTAGCGGGAGTTACGAGCAGTACTTC
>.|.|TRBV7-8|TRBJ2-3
CASSEVVGKDTQYF
TGTGCCAGCAGCGAGGTTGTCGGTAAAGATACGCAGTATTTT
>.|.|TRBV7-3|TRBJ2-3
CASSLQGIGTDTQYF
TGTGCCAGCAGCTTACAGGGGATCGGCACAGATACGCAGTATTTT
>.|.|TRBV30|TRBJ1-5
CAWTGTRNQPQHF
TGTGCCTGGACCGGGACAAGAAATCAGCCCCAGCATTTT
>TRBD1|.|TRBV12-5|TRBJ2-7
CASGLGPIQGGVTYEQYF
TGTGCTAGTGGTTTGGGCCCTATACAGGGGGGAGTAACCTACGAGCAGTACTTC
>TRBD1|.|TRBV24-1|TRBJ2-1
CATSGDRDQQFF
TGTGCCACCAGTGGGGACAGGGATCAGCAGTTCTTC
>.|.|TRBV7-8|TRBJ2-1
CASSLFSAGGTNEQFF
TGTGCCAGCAGCTTATTTTCGGCAGGGGGGACGAATGAGCAGTTCTTC
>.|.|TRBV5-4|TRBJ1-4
CASSRTRGNSNEKLFF
TGTGCCAGCAGCAGAACAAGGGGGAATTCTAATGAAAAACTGTTTTTT
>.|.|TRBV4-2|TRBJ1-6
CASSQDSGYGNSPLHF
TGTGCCAGCAGCCAAGATTCAGGGTACGGCAATTCACCCCTCCACTTT
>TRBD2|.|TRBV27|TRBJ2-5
CASSSSGTRETQYF
TGTGCCAGCAGCTCGAGCGGGACCAGAGAGACCCAGTACTTC
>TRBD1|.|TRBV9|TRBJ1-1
CASSIFGTDSTEAFF
TGTGCCAGCAGCATATTCGGGACAGACTCCACTGAAGCTTTCTTT
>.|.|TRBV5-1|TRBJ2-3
CASSSDYTSTDTQYF
TGCGCCAGCAGCTCGGACTATACTAGCACAGATACGCAGTATTTT
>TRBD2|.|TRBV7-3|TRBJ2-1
CASSPNSGSRNEQFF
TGTGCCAGCAGCCCCAATAGCGGGAGTCGCAATGAGCAGTTCTTC
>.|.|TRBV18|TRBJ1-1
CASSPDSGSRAEAFF
TGTGCCAGCTCACCAGATTCGGGAAGTCGGGCTGAAGCTTTCTTT
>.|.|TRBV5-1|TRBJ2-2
CASSLQGGLIAGELFF
TGCGCCAGCAGTTTACAGGGGGGACTAATTGCCGGGGAGCTGTTTTTT
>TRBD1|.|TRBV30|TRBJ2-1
CAWSVWDRVLYEQFF
TGTGCCTGGAGTGTATGGGACAGGGTTCTTTATGAGCAGTTCTTC
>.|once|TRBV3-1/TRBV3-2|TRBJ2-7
CASSQDKGVDEQYF
TGTGCCAGCAGCCAGGACAAGGGGGTAGACGAGCAGTACTTC
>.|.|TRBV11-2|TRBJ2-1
CASSLTSGEGYNEQFF
TGTGCCAGCAGCCTTACTTCAGGGGAGGGATACAATGAGCAGTTCTTC
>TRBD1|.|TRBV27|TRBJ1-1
CASSRRQGEAFF
TGTGCCAGCAGTAGAAGACAGGGGGAAGCTTTCTTT
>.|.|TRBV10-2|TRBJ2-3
CASTLGTLSSTDTQYF
TGCGCCAGCACCCTCGGGACTTTATCTAGCACAGATACGCAGTATTTT
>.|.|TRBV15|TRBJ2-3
CATSRDRTGQRTDTQYF
TGTGCCACCAGCAGAGATCGAACCGGACAAAGGACAGATACGCAGTATTTT
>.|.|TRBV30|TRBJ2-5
CAWSSTGQETQYF
TGTGCCTGGAGCTCGACAGGACAAGAGACCCAGTACTTC
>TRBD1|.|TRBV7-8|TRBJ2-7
CASSRDRIYEQYF
TGTGCCAGCAGCAGGGACAGAATATACGAGCAGTACTTC
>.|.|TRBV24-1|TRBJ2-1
CATSDSRLAGASYNEQFF
TGTGCCACCAGTGATTCGCGTCTGGCGGGGGCCTCCTACAATGAGCAGTTCTTC
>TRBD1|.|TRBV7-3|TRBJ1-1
CASSPGTGNFAEAFF
TGTGCCAGCAGCCCCGGGACAGGGAATTTCGCTGAAGCTTTCTTT
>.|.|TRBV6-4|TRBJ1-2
CASSDSTISGYTF
TGTGCCAGCAGTGACTCGACTATAAGCGGCTACACCTTC
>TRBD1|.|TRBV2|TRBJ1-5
CASRWDRLMGPQHF
TGTGCCAGCAGATGGGACAGGCTAATGGGGCCCCAGCATTTT
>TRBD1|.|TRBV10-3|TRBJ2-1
CAISGGTGAIDEQFF
TGTGCCATCAGCGGCGGGACAGGTGCTATCGATGAGCAGTTCTTC
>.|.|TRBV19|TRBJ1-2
CASSAQGIADGYTF
TGTGCCAGTAGTGCACAGGGAATCGCGGATGGCTACACCTTC
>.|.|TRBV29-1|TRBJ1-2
CSVDVFYSYTF
TGCAGCGTTGACGTGTTCTATAGCTACACCTTC
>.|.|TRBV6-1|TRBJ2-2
CASSPGVPRGGELFF
TGTGCCAGCTCACCAGGGGTTCCCCGGGGCGGGGAGCTGTTTTTT
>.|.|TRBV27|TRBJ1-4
CASSLSTGSTNEKLFF
TGTGCCAGCAGTTTATCGACAGGATCAACTAATGAAAAACTGTTTTTT
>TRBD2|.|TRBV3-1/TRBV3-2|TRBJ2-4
CASSPRVSGVAKNIQYF
TGTGCCAGCAGCCCCCGGGTTAGCGGGGTAGCCAAAAACATTCAGTACTTC
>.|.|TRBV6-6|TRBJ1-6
CASSYTAGVLDSPLHF
TGTGCCAGCAGTTACACGGCAGGGGTCTTGGATTCACCCCTCCACTTT